What follows describes a single TCR beta chain. As yet, its antigen is unknown. The PCR ran on 60 Vbeta and 13 Jbeta primers. Profiling relied on immunoSEQ multiplex PCR, and the TCRdb table lists in-frame clones only, not all of them. The sample lists roughly 200,000 clones, 81% occurring once. V lost 5 bases and J lost 1; bases outside the gene matches: 4. Germline CDR1 is MNHEY and CDR2 is SVGAGI. This CDR3 region has 15 residues. This specimen comes from a study of cytomegalovirus exposure and HLA in healthy donors. Broader study findings: In a later analysis, V- and J-gene trimming of beta chains associated with a DCLRE1C missense variant, replicated independently.

The sequence was collected from a man aged 35-49 years in good health and CMV-seropositive. The sequenced material came from PBMCs. V usage is TRBV6-5 and J usage is TRBJ2-7; 11 bases match TRBD2. CDR3 sequence: CASSALAGASYEQYF. Here the CDR3 DNA reads TGTGCCAGCAGTGCACTAGCGGGGGCATCCTACGAGCAGTACTTC.